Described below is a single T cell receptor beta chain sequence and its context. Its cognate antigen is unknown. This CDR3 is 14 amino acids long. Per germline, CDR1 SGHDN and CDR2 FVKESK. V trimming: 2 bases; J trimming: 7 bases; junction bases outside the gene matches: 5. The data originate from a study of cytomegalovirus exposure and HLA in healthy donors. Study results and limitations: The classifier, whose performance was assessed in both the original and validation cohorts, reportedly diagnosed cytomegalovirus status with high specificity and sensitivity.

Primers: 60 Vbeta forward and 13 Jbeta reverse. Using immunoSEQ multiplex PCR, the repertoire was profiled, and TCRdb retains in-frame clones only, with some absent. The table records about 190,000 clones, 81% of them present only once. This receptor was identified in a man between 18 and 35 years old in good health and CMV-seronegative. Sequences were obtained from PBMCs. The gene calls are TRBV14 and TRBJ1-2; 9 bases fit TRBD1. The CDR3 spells CASSQWDRVVGYTF. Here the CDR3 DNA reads TGTGCCAGCAGCCAATGGGACAGGGTGGTTGGCTACACCTTC.